Listed below are T cell receptor beta chains from one sample, sequenced in a study of blood T cell repertoires in COVID-19. TCRdb's copy holds only in-frame clones and misses some; the assay was immunoSEQ multiplex PCR. This table has approximately 80,000 clones, approximately 76% appearing once. The source material was peripheral blood. The source is a man aged 65 to 79 with active or convalescent COVID-19. CDR3s include the opening cysteine and the closing phenylalanine or tryptophan. A D gene is named only where the DNA matches it firmly. Where a row states a size, it is once, few, many or the class of an expanded clone; other rows omit it.

V	D	size	J	CDR3	DNA
TRBV9	TRBD2	NA	TRBJ2-3	CASSVGLAGGDTQYF	TGTGCCAGCAGCGTAGGACTAGCGGGGGGGGATACGCAGTATTTT
TRBV7-2	TRBD2	few	TRBJ2-7	CASSLLGGQRGRYEQYF	TGTGCCAGCAGCTTACTCGGCGGGCAGCGGGGGAGATACGAGCAGTACTTC
TRBV30	NA	NA	TRBJ1-2	CACSLTVSGYGYTF	TGTGCCTGCAGCCTCACAGTGTCTGGCTATGGCTACACCTTC
TRBV30	NA	NA	TRBJ2-3	CAWSVQSGDTQYF	TGTGCCTGGAGTGTACAGTCGGGGGATACGCAGTATTTT
TRBV5-1	TRBD1	many	TRBJ2-7	CASSKQGESSGDF	TGCGCCAGCAGCAAACAGGGGGAATCGAGTGGGGACTTC
TRBV27	NA	few	TRBJ2-7	CASSPRFHRHYEQYF	TGTGCCAGCAGCCCCCGTTTTCACAGGCACTACGAGCAGTACTTC
TRBV11-2	NA	NA	TRBJ1-6	CASSPTGAEYSPLHF	TGTGCCAGCAGCCCGACAGGAGCCGAGTATTCACCCCTCCACTTT
TRBV10-3	NA	NA	TRBJ1-3	CAIVSEAGNTIYF	TGTGCCATCGTATCGGAGGCTGGAAACACCATATATTTT
TRBV28	TRBD1	NA	TRBJ1-1	CASSSRDRENTEAFF	TGTGCCAGCAGTTCCCGGGACAGGGAGAACACTGAAGCTTTCTTT
TRBV29-1	NA	NA	TRBJ2-5	CCWRENQETQYF	TGCTGCTGGCGGGAAAACCAAGAGACCCAGTACTTC
TRBV12-3/TRBV12-4	NA	NA	TRBJ2-1	CASSPHIRGEQFF	TGTGCCAGCAGTCCCCATATTCGGGGTGAGCAGTTCTTC
TRBV24-1	TRBD1	NA	TRBJ1-5	CATSDGTGLWGPQHF	TGTGCCACCAGTGATGGGACAGGGCTGTGGGGGCCCCAGCATTTT
TRBV20-1	TRBD2	NA	TRBJ2-5	CSASPPRGQAGGSYQETQYF	TGCAGTGCTAGTCCTCCCCGGGGTCAAGCGGGGGGCTCGTACCAAGAGACCCAGTACTTC
TRBV7-9	NA	NA	TRBJ2-5	CASSLFRDTAETQYF	TGTGCCAGCAGCTTATTCCGGGACACGGCGGAGACCCAGTACTTC
TRBV3-1/TRBV3-2	TRBD1	NA	TRBJ2-3	CASSQDRGLADTQYF	TGTGCCAGCAGCCAAGATAGGGGGCTAGCAGATACGCAGTATTTT
TRBV6-6	NA	NA	TRBJ1-1	CASCPGRGLSGTEAFF	TGTGCCAGCTGCCCCGGGAGAGGCCTGTCTGGCACTGAAGCTTTCTTT
TRBV7-2	NA	NA	TRBJ1-6	CASTSTLLSPLHF	TGTGCCAGCACCTCCACCTTACTTTCACCCCTCCACTTT
TRBV6-5	TRBD1	NA	TRBJ1-2	CASRETGTAKYGYTF	TGTGCCAGCAGGGAGACAGGGACGGCCAAATATGGCTACACCTTC
TRBV9	TRBD1	many	TRBJ2-2	CASRGARGTGNTGELFF	TGTGCCAGCAGGGGGGCCCGAGGGACAGGTAACACCGGGGAGCTGTTTTTT
TRBV11-2	TRBD2	NA	TRBJ2-7	CASRNPGGSYEQYF	TGTGCCAGCAGAAACCCGGGGGGGAGCTACGAGCAGTACTTC